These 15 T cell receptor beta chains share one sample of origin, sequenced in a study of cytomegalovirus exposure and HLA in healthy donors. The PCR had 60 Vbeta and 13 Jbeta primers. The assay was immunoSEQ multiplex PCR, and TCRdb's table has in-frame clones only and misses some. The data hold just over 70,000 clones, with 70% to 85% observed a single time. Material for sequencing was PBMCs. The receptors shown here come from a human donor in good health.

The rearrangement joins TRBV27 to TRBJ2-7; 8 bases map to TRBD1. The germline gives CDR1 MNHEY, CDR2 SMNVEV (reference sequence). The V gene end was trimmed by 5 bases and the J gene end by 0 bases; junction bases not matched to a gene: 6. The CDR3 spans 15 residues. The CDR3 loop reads CASSHRDRSSYEQYF. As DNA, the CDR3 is TGTGCCAGCAGTCATAGGGACAGGAGCTCCTACGAGCAGTACTTC.

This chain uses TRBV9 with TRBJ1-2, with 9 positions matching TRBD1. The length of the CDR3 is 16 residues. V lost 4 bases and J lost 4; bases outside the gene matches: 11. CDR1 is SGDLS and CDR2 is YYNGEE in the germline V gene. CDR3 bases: TGTGCCAGCAGCCCTGGAGGGGGGACAGGGATCTATGGCTACACCTTC. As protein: CASSPGGGTGIYGYTF.

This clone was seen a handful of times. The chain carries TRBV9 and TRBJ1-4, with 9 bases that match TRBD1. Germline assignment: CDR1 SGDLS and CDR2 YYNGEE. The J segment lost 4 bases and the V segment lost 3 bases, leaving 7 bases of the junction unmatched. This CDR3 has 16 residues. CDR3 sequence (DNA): TGTGCCAGCAGCGCACCGGGACAGGGCCGTAATGAAAAACTGTTTTTT. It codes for CASSAPGQGRNEKLFF.

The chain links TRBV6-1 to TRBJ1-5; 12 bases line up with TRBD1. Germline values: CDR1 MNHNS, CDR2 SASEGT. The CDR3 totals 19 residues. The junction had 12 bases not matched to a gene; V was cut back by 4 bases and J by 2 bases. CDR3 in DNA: TGTGCCAGCAGTGGAGGAGGGACAGGGGGCTTCCTAGGCAATCAGCCCCAGCATTTT. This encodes CASSGGGTGGFLGNQPQHF.

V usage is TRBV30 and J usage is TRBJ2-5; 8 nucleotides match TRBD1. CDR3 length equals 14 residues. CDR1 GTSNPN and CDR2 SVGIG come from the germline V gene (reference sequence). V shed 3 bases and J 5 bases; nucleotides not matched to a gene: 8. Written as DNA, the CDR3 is TGTGCCTGGAGGCAGGGGGCGACCCAGGAGACCCAGTACTTC. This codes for CAWRQGATQETQYF. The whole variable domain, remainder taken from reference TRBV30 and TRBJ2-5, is SQTIHQWPATLVQPVGSPLSLECTVEGTSNPNLYWYRQAAGRGLQLLFYSVGIGQISSEVPQNLSASRPQDRQFILSSKKLLLSDSGFYLCAWRQGATQETQYFGPGTRLLVL.

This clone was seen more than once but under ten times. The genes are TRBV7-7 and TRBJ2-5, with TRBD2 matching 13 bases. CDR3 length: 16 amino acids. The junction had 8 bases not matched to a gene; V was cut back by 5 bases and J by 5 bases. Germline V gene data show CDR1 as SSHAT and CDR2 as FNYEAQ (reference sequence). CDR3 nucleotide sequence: TGTGCCAGCAGCCCACAGGGACTAGCGGGATGGGAGACCCAGTACTTC. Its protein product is CASSPQGLAGWETQYF. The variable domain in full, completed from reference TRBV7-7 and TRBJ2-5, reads GAGVSQSPRYKVTKRGQDVTLRCDPISSHATLYWYQQALGQGPEFLTYFNYEAQPDKSGLPSDRFSAERPEGSISTLTIQRTEQRDSAMYRCASSPQGLAGWETQYFGPGTRLLVL.

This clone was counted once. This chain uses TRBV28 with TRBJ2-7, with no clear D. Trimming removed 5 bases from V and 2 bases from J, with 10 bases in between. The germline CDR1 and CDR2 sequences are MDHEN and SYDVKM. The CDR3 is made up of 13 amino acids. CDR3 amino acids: CASSPHTTYEQYF. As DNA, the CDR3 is TGTGCCAGCAGTCCGCACACCACCTACGAGCAGTACTTC.

The CDR3 DNA sequence: TGTGCCAGCAGCCCACAATTACAGGGGGAGAAGCGCGGCGAAAAACTGTTTTTT. Residues: CASSPQLQGEKRGEKLFF. This rearrangement joins TRBV21-1 to TRBJ1-4; TRBD1, the D gene given by the table, was not confirmed from the DNA. TRBV21-1 is reported as a pseudogene. The CDR3 loop spans 18 amino acids.

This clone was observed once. As DNA, the CDR3 is TGTGCCAGCAGTTATCCACAGCTGAAATCGACCATATATTTT. Protein sequence: CASSYPQLKSTIYF. J is TRBJ1-3 and V is TRBV6-6, with D hard to call. The CDR3 sequence is 14 residues long. V lost 3 bases and J lost 10, with 16 bases in between. Germline lookup yields CDR1 MNHNY and CDR2 SVGAGI (reference sequence).

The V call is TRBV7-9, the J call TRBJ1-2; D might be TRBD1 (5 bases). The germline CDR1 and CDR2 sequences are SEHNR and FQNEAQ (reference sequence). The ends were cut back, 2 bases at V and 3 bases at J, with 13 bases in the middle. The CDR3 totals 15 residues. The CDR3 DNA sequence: TGTGCCAGCAGCTTAAGGGGCAGGGAAGACTATGGCTACACCTTC. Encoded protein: CASSLRGREDYGYTF.

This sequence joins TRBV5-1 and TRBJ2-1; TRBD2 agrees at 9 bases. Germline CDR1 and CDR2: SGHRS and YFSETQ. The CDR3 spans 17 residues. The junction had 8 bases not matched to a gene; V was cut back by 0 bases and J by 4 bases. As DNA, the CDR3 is TGCGCCAGCAGCTTGGGAGACGCGGGAGGGGTATACAATGAGCAGTTCTTC. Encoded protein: CASSLGDAGGVYNEQFF.

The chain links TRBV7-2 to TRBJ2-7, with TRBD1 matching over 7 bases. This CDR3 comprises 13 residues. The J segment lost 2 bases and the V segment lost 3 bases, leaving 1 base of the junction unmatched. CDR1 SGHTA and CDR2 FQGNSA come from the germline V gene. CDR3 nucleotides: TGTGCCAGCAGCTTCGGACAGGCCTACGAGCAGTACTTC. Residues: CASSFGQAYEQYF.

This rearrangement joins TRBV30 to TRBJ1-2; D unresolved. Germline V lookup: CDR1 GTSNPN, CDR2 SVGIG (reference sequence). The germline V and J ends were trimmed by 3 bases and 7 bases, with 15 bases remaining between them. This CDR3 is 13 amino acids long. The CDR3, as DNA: TGTGCCTGGAGCGACACACGGCACTCTGGCTACACCTTC. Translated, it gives CAWSDTRHSGYTF.

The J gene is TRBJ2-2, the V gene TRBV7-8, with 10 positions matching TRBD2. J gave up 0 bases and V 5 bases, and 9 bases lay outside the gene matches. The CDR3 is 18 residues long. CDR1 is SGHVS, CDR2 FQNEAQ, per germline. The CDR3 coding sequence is TGTGCCAGCAGCGGGATAGCGGGAGGACTCACGAACACCGGGGAGCTGTTTTTT. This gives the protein CASSGIAGGLTNTGELFF.

The CDR3 spells CASSRGAYSNQPQHF. CDR3 sequence (DNA): TGTGCCAGCAGCAGGGGGGCTTATAGCAATCAGCCCCAGCATTTT. The chain links TRBV28 to TRBJ1-5; 7 nucleotides match TRBD1. Unmatched junction bases numbered 5, after V lost 6 bases and J lost 0 bases. The CDR3 contains 15 residues. CDR1 and CDR2 (germline): MDHEN, SYDVKM. Combining the CDR3 with reference TRBV28 and TRBJ1-5 gives the whole variable domain DVKVTQSSRYLVKRTGEKVFLECVQDMDHENMFWYRQDPGLGLRLIYFSYDVKMKEKGDIPEGYSVSREKKERFSLILESASTNQTSMYLCASSRGAYSNQPQHFGDGTRLSIL.